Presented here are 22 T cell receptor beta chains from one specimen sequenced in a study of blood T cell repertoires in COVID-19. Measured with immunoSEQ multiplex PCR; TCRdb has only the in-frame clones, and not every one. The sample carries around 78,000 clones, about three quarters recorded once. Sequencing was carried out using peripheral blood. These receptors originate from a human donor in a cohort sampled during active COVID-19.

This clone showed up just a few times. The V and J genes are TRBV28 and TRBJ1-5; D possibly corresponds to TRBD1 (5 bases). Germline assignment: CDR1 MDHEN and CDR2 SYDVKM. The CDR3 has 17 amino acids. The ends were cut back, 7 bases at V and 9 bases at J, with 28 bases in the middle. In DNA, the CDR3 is TGTGCCAGCACCTCCCCGGCGGCAGGGAACCCTCTTGCGCCCCAGCATTTT. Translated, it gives CASTSPAAGNPLAPQHF. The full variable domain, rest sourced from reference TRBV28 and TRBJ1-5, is DVKVTQSSRYLVKRTGEKVFLECVQDMDHENMFWYRQDPGLGLRLIYFSYDVKMKEKGDIPEGYSVSREKKERFSLILESASTNQTSMYLCASTSPAAGNPLAPQHFGDGTRLSIL.

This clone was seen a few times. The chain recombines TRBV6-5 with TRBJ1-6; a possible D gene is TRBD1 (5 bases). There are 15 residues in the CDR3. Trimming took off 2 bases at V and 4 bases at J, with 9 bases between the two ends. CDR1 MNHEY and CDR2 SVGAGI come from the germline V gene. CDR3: CASSYGRAYNSPLHF. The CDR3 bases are TGTGCCAGCAGTTACGGCAGGGCTTATAATTCACCCCTCCACTTT.

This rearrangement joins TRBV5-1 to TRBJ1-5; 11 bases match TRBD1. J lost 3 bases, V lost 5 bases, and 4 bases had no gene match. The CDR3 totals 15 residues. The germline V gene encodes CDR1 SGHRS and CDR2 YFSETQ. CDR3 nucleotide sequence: TGCGCCAGCAGTCCGGGACAGGGGGACAATCAGCCCCAGCATTTT. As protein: CASSPGQGDNQPQHF.

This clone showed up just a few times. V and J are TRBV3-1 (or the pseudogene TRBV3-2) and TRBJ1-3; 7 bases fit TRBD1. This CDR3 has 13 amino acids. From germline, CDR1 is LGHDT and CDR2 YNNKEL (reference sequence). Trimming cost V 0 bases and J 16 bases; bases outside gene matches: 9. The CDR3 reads CASSQDGDSRTYF. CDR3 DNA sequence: TGTGCCAGCAGCCAAGATGGGGACAGCCGAACCTATTTT.

The CDR3 DNA reads as TGTGCCAGCAGCTTCGAGGCCGGGACAGGGGGCATCCATGAGCAGTTCTTC. Encoded protein: CASSFEAGTGGIHEQFF. The chain carries TRBV11-2 and TRBJ2-1; 12 positions agree with TRBD1. The J segment lost 8 bases and the V segment lost 3 bases, leaving 11 bases of the junction unmatched. This CDR3 contains 17 residues. In germline, CDR1 is SGHAT, CDR2 FQNNGV.

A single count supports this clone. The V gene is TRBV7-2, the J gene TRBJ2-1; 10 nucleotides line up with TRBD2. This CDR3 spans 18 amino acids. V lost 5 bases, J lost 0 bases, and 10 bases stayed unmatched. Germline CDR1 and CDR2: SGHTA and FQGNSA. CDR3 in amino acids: CASSPGQLAGSSYNEQFF. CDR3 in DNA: TGTGCCAGCAGCCCCGGTCAACTAGCGGGGAGCTCCTACAATGAGCAGTTCTTC.

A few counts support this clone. The CDR3 sequence: CASSFSGPNTGELFF. The CDR3 DNA reads as TGTGCCAGCTCGTTTAGCGGACCTAACACCGGGGAGCTGTTTTTT. The V and J genes are TRBV18 and TRBJ2-2; D possibly corresponds to TRBD2 (6 bases). Trimming pared 6 bases from V and 2 bases from J, leaving 13 bases between. The CDR3 loop spans 15 amino acids. Germline V gene lookup returns CDR1 KGHSH and CDR2 LQKENI.

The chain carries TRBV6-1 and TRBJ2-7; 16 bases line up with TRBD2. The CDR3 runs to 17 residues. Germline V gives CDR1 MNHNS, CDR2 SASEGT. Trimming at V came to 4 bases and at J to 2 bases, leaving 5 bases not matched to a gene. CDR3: CASSVTGTSGGAYEQYF. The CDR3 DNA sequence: TGTGCCAGCAGTGTCACCGGGACTAGCGGGGGGGCCTACGAGCAGTACTTC.

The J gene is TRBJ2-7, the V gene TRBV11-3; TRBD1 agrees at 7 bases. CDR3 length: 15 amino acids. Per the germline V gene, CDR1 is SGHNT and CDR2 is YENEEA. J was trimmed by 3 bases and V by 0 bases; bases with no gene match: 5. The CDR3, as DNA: TGTGCCAGCAGCTTAGACCGACAGGGTAGCTACGAGCAGTACTTC. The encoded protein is CASSLDRQGSYEQYF.

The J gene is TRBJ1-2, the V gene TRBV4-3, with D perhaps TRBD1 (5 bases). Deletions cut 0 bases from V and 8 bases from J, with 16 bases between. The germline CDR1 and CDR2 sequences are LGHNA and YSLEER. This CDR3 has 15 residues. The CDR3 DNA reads TGCGCCAGCAGCCAAGATTATACCCAAAGGGGAGGCTACACCTTC. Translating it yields CASSQDYTQRGGYTF.

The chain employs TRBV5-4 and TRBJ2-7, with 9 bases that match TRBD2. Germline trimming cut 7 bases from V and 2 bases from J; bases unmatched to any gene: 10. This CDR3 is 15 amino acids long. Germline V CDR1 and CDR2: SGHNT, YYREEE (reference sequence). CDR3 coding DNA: TGTGCCAGCCGAGGGGGAGCGGGGGGTGCCTACGAGCAGTACTTC. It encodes CASRGGAGGAYEQYF. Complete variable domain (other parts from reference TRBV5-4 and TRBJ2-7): ETGVTQSPTHLIKTRGQQVTLRCSSQSGHNTVSWYQQALGQGPQFIFQYYREEENGRGNFPPRFSGLQFPNYSSELNVNALELDDSALYLCASRGGAGGAYEQYFGPGTRLTVT.

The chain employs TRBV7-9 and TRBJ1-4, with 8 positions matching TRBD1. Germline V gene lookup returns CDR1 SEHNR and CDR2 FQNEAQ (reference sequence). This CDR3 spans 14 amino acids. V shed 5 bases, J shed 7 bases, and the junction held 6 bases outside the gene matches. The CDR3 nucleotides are TGTGCCAGCAGCCCTCGACAGGGGTCTGAAAAACTGTTTTTT. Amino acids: CASSPRQGSEKLFF. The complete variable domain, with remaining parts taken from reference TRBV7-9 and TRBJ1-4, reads DTGVSQNPRHKITKRGQNVTFRCDPISEHNRLYWYRQTLGQGPEFLTYFQNEAQLEKSRLLSDRFSAERPKGSFSTLEIQRTEQGDSAMYLCASSPRQGSEKLFFGSGTQLSVL.

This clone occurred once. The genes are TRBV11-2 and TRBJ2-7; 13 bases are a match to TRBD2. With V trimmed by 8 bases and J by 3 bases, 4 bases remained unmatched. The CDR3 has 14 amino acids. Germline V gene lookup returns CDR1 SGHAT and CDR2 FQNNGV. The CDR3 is CASGRLAGGYEQYF. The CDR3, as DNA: TGTGCCAGCGGAAGACTAGCGGGGGGCTACGAGCAGTACTTC. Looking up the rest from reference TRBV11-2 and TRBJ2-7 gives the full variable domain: EAGVAQSPRYKIIEKRQSVAFWCNPISGHATLYWYQQILGQGPKLLIQFQNNGVVDDSQLPKDRFSAERLKGVDSTLKIQPAKLEDSAVYLCASGRLAGGYEQYFGPGTRLTVT.

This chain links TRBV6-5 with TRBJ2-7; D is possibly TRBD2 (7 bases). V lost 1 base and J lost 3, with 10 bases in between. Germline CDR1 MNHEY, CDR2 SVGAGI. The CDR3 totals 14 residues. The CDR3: CASSYLRGGYEQYF. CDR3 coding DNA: TGTGCCAGCAGTTACTTGAGGGGGGGCTACGAGCAGTACTTC.

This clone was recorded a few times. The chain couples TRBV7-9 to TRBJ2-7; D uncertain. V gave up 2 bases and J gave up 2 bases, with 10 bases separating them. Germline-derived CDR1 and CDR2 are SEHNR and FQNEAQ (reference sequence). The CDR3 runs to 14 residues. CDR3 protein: CASSLMAATYEQYF. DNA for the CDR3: TGTGCCAGCAGCTTAATGGCAGCGACCTACGAGCAGTACTTC.

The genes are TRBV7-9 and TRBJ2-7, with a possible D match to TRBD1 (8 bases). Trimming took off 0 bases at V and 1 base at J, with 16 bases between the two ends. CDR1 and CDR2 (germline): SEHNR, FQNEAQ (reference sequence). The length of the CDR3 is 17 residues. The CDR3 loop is CASSLAGGQGASYEQYF. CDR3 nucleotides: TGTGCCAGCAGCTTAGCGGGAGGGCAGGGGGCTTCCTACGAGCAGTACTTC.

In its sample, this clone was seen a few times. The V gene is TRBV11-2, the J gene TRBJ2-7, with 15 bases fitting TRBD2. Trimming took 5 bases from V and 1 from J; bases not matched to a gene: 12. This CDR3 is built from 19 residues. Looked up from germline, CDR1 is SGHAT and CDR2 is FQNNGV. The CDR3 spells CASSRAGTSGGPWSYEQYF. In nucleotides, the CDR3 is TGTGCCAGCAGCCGGGCCGGGACTAGCGGGGGGCCGTGGTCCTACGAGCAGTACTTC. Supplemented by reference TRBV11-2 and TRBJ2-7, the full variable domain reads EAGVAQSPRYKIIEKRQSVAFWCNPISGHATLYWYQQILGQGPKLLIQFQNNGVVDDSQLPKDRFSAERLKGVDSTLKIQPAKLEDSAVYLCASSRAGTSGGPWSYEQYFGPGTRLTVT.

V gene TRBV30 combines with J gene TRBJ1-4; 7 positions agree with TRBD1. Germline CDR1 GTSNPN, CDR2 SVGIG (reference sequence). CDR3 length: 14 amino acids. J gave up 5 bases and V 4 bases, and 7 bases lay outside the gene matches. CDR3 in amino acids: CAWNSGQLNEKLFF. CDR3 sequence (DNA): TGTGCCTGGAATTCGGGACAGCTAAATGAAAAACTGTTTTTT.

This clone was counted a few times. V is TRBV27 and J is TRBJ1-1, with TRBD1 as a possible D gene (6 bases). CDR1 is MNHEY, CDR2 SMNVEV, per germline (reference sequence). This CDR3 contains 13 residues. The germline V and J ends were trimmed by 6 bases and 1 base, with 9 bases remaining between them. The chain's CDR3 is CASRATGNTEAFF. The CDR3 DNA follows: TGTGCCAGCAGGGCGACAGGGAACACTGAAGCTTTCTTT.

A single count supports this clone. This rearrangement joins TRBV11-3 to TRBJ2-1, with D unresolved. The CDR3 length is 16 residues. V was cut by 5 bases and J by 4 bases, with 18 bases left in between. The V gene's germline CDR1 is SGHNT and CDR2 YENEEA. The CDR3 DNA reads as TGTGCCAGCAGCCCTCCGGTGGCAGGAAAGTACAATGAGCAGTTCTTC. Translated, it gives CASSPPVAGKYNEQFF.

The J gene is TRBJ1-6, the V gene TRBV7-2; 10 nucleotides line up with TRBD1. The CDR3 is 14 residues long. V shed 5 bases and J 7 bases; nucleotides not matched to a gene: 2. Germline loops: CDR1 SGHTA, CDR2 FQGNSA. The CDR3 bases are TGTGCCAGCAGCCAGGGACAGGGGAATTCACCCCTCCACTTT. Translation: CASSQGQGNSPLHF.

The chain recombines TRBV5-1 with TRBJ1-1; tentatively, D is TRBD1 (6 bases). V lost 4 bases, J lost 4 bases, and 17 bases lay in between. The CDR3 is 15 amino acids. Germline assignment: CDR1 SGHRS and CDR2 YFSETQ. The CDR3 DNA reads TGCGCCAGCAGCCTTTATACAGGGAGTTCCACTGAAGCTTTCTTT. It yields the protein CASSLYTGSSTEAFF.